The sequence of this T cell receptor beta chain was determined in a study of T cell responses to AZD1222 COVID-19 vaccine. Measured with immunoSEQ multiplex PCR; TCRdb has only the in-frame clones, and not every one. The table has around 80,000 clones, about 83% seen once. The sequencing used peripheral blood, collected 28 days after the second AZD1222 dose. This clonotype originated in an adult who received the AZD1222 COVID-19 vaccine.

This CDR3 reads CASSLAGIAKNIQYF. The CDR3 bases are TGTGCCAGCAGCTTGGCAGGGATCGCCAAAAACATTCAGTACTTC. The V gene is TRBV5-4, the J gene TRBJ2-4, with a weak D call TRBD1 (5 bases). This CDR3 is built from 15 residues. CDR1 is SGHNT, CDR2 YYREEE, per germline (reference sequence). The V gene lost 0 bases and the J gene lost 1 base, with 8 bases spanning the gap.